The next 29 T cell receptor beta chains were all read from a single sample in a study of T cells in Graves' hyperthyroidism and ophthalmopathy. It was RNA transcripts that yielded the amplified TCR beta CDR3 regions. Carried out on the TCR CDR3, a first-round RT-PCR used the HTBI primer set. TCRdb redid the calling of the multiplex PCR reads with MiXCR, one entry per CDR3 protein. This sample yields fewer than 500,000 distinct CDR3 sequences, of which approximately 14% are seen a single time; less than 15% belongs to the top ten. Specimen: blood. The receptors come from a man aged 18 to 30 with Graves' ophthalmopathy.

As to this clonotype: This may stem from a read error, because a much larger clone lies one nucleotide away. This rearrangement joins TRBV5-1 to TRBJ2-7; tentative D call: TRBD1 (6 bases). This CDR3 contains 16 residues. Looked up from germline, CDR1 is SGHRS and CDR2 is YFSETQ. The CDR3 loop is CASGLGIGAGAYEQYF. As DNA, the CDR3 is TGCGCCAGCGGCTTGGGGATTGGGGCAGGGGCCTACGAGCAGTACTTC.

This clonotype was counted only a few times. V usage is TRBV7-3 and J usage is TRBJ1-6, with 8 bases fitting TRBD1. V gave up 3 bases and J gave up 6 bases; unmatched junction bases: 4. This CDR3 contains 15 residues. The germline CDR1 and CDR2 sequences are SGHTA and FQGTGA. The CDR3 loop is CASSLGQGANSPLHF. Here the CDR3 DNA reads TGTGCCAGCAGCTTGGGTCAGGGGGCTAATTCACCCCTCCACTTT.

In this sample, this clonotype turned up many times. The V gene is TRBV20-1, the J gene TRBJ2-1; weak D call: TRBD2 (5 bases). Germline CDR1 reads DFQATT; CDR2 reads SNEGSKA (reference sequence). Trimming pared 4 bases from V and 0 bases from J, leaving 13 bases between. This CDR3 region has 15 residues. The CDR3, as DNA: TGCAGTGCTAAAAGGTCTCTAGCCTCCTACAATGAGCAGTTCTTC. Translation: CSAKRSLASYNEQFF.

This clonotype was counted between two and nine times. The CDR3 protein is CASSPQPRDSGSGELFF. In DNA, the CDR3 is TGCGCCAGCAGCCCGCAGCCCCGGGACAGCGGATCCGGGGAGCTGTTTTTT. The rearrangement uses TRBV5-1 and TRBJ2-2, with 7 bases identical to TRBD1. In germline, CDR1 is SGHRS, CDR2 YFSETQ. V was clipped by 4 bases and J by 6 bases; unmatched bases: 15. The CDR3 runs to 17 residues.

This clonotype was counted many times. V usage is TRBV5-1 and J usage is TRBJ2-7, with 7 bases lining up with TRBD1. V lost 4 bases to trimming and J lost 0 bases; unmatched junction nucleotides: 7. CDR1 SGHRS and CDR2 YFSETQ come from the germline V gene. The CDR3 consists of 15 residues. In DNA, the CDR3 is TGCGCCAGCAGCCCGGCGCCAGGGGGCTCCTACGAGCAGTACTTC. It is translated as CASSPAPGGSYEQYF.

The table lists this clonotype with many counts. The rearrangement joins TRBV28 to TRBJ1-1, with D possibly TRBD1 on 5 matching bases. Germline V CDR1 and CDR2: MDHEN, SYDVKM. V was clipped by 4 bases and J by 1 base, with 25 bases between them. The CDR3 length is 19 residues. The CDR3 here is CASSSPYLGAQIPNTEAFF. In DNA form, the CDR3 reads TGTGCCAGCAGTTCCCCCTACCTTGGGGCCCAGATTCCGAACACTGAAGCTTTCTTT.

This clonotype was seen at least ten times. The chain has TRBV7-9 and TRBJ2-3, with D perhaps matching TRBD2 (5 bases). The CDR3 consists of 16 residues. CDR1 is SEHNR and CDR2 is FQNEAQ in the germline V gene (reference sequence). V lost 5 bases and J 0 bases, leaving 15 bases between the germline ends. The CDR3 DNA reads as TGTGCCAGCAGCCGGGAACGGATCGTAAGCACAGATACGCAGTATTTT. Protein: CASSRERIVSTDTQYF.

In its sample, this clonotype was seen many times. The rearrangement uses TRBV13 and TRBJ2-5, with D perhaps TRBD1 (6 bases). The CDR3 is 13 residues long. Germline loops: CDR1 PRHDT, CDR2 FYEKMQ (reference sequence). With 4 bases removed from V and 4 bases from J, the gap between germline ends came to 10 bases. CDR3 bases: TGTGCCAGCAGCTCAGACAGGAGAGAGACCCAGTACTTC. Its translation: CASSSDRRETQYF.

This clonotype was detected many times. This chain connects TRBV20-1 to TRBJ1-2, with D tentatively TRBD1 (6 bases). Trimming stripped 6 bases from V and 5 bases from J, with 16 bases between. Germline V CDR1 and CDR2: DFQATT, SNEGSKA (reference sequence). The CDR3 runs to 13 residues. The DNA for the CDR3 is TGCAGTGCCAATTGGGACACTTTATATGGCTACACCTTC. Protein: CSANWDTLYGYTF.

This clonotype was detected many times. This chain connects TRBV6-1 to TRBJ1-2, with 8 positions matching TRBD1. Trimming removed 7 bases from V and 8 bases from J; junction bases left unmatched: 6. The CDR3 is 12 residues long. Germline V CDR1 and CDR2: MNHNS, SASEGT. The CDR3 reads CASKQGAVGYTF. The CDR3 nucleotides read TGTGCCAGCAAGCAGGGGGCCGTAGGCTACACCTTC.

This clonotype was recorded at least ten times. The chain employs TRBV13 and TRBJ1-1, with no clear D. Germline assignment: CDR1 PRHDT and CDR2 FYEKMQ (reference sequence). V was pared by 1 base and J by 0 bases, with 3 bases between. CDR3 length equals 13 residues. CDR3 sequence reads: CASSLALNTEAFF. CDR3 bases: TGTGCCAGCAGCTTAGCACTGAACACTGAAGCTTTCTTT.

This clonotype was detected only a few times. The chain recombines TRBV11-2 with TRBJ2-2, with 7 nucleotides matching TRBD1. Germline CDR1 reads SGHAT; CDR2 reads FQNNGV. V dropped 10 bases and J dropped 6; count of bases not matched to a gene: 14. The length of the CDR3 is 15 residues. CDR3 nucleotide sequence: TGTGCCAACACTCAGTTGACAGGGTGGGCCGGGGAGCTGTTTTTT. Translation gives CANTQLTGWAGELFF. The variable domain in full, with the rest retrieved from reference TRBV11-2 and TRBJ2-2, is EAGVAQSPRYKIIEKRQSVAFWCNPISGHATLYWYQQILGQGPKLLIQFQNNGVVDDSQLPKDRFSAERLKGVDSTLKIQPAKLEDSAVYLCANTQLTGWAGELFFGEGSRLTVL.

This sequence joins TRBV29-1 and TRBJ2-7; no firm D call. With 4 bases removed from V and 0 bases from J, the gap between germline ends came to 10 bases. From germline, CDR1 is SQVTM and CDR2 ANQGSEA. CDR3 length equals 13 residues. CDR3 nucleotides: TGCAGCGTTGTCGGGTCGAGCTCCTACGAGCAGTACTTC. Translating gives CSVVGSSSYEQYF.

In its sample, this clonotype was seen many times. The chain has TRBV30 and TRBJ1-1; D is uncertain. Trimming left V 3 bases short and J 0 bases short, with 8 bases between. Per the germline V gene, CDR1 is GTSNPN and CDR2 is SVGIG (reference sequence). This CDR3 has 13 residues. CDR3 residues: CAWRKTLNTEAFF. As DNA, the CDR3 is TGTGCCTGGAGGAAGACTTTGAACACTGAAGCTTTCTTT. Based on the CDR3 plus reference TRBV30 and TRBJ1-1, the full variable domain is SQTIHQWPATLVQPVGSPLSLECTVEGTSNPNLYWYRQAAGRGLQLLFYSVGIGQISSEVPQNLSASRPQDRQFILSSKKLLLSDSGFYLCAWRKTLNTEAFFGQGTRLTVV.

This sequence joins TRBV7-9 and TRBJ2-7; D uncertain. Germline V gene lookup returns CDR1 SEHNR and CDR2 FQNEAQ (reference sequence). CDR3 length equals 16 residues. Trimming took off 2 bases at V and 4 bases at J, with 18 bases between the two ends. As DNA, the CDR3 is TGTGCCAGCAGCTTAACGGGTAGTAACTTCGGGTACGAGCAGTACTTC. Translating gives CASSLTGSNFGYEQYF.

The table lists this clonotype with a few counts. The chain uses TRBV20-1 and TRBJ2-3, with 13 bases identical to TRBD2. Germline CDR1 DFQATT, CDR2 SNEGSKA (reference sequence). V lost 5 bases to trimming and J lost 0 bases; unmatched junction nucleotides: 8. The CDR3 loop spans 17 amino acids. The CDR3 DNA reads TGCAGTGCTCGGACTAGCGGGAGTGGAGGTAGCACAGATACGCAGTATTTT. As protein: CSARTSGSGGSTDTQYF.

The CDR3 bases are TGTGCCAGCAGCCACACAGGGGACCCCTACGAGCAGTACTTC. It yields the protein CASSHTGDPYEQYF. V gene TRBV14 combines with J gene TRBJ2-7; 7 nucleotides align to TRBD1. The length of the CDR3 is 14 residues. Per the germline V gene, CDR1 is SGHDN and CDR2 is FVKESK. Germline trimming cut 3 bases from V and 2 bases from J; bases unmatched to any gene: 4. Filled out from reference TRBV14 and TRBJ2-7, the complete variable domain reads EAGVTQFPSHSVIEKGQTVTLRCDPISGHDNLYWYRRVMGKEIKFLLHFVKESKQDESGMPNNRFLAERTGGTYSTLKVQPAELEDSGVYFCASSHTGDPYEQYFGPGTRLTVT.

This clonotype was seen only a few times. The chain uses TRBV19 and TRBJ1-6; TRBD1 matches 8 bases. The V gene end was trimmed by 3 bases and the J gene end by 5 bases; junction bases not matched to a gene: 9. The CDR3 runs to 17 residues. The V gene's germline CDR1 is LNHDA and CDR2 SQIVND (reference sequence). DNA of the CDR3: TGTGCCAGTAGTATTGTCTCAGGGGGCGCGGATAATTCACCCCTCCACTTT. Encoded protein: CASSIVSGGADNSPLHF.

This clonotype occurred many times. V is TRBV5-1 and J is TRBJ1-1; 7 nucleotides align to TRBD1. Per germline, CDR1 SGHRS and CDR2 YFSETQ. Losses at the gene ends were 0 bases for V and 7 bases for J; bases not matched to a gene: 3. The CDR3 length is 13 residues. Written as DNA, the CDR3 is TGCGCCAGCAGCTTGGCCGCAGGGGGTGAAGCTTTCTTT. Residues: CASSLAAGGEAFF.

This clonotype was seen a few times. The chain couples TRBV7-6 to TRBJ2-3; TRBD2 matches at 9 bases. The CDR3 runs to 16 residues. Germline CDR1 is SGHVS and CDR2 is FNYEAQ. The V segment lost 5 bases and the J segment 1 base; nucleotides outside the gene matches: 7. The CDR3 loop reads CASSPRGGVGTDTQYF. In DNA form, the CDR3 reads TGTGCCAGCAGCCCGCGGGGGGGCGTCGGCACAGATACGCAGTATTTT.

This clonotype has ten or more counts. The genes are TRBV29-1 and TRBJ2-7; D uncertain. The ends were cut back, 7 bases at V and 3 bases at J, with 19 bases in the middle. The CDR3 runs to 14 residues. Germline V gene data show CDR1 as SQVTM and CDR2 as ANQGSEA. The CDR3 sequence: CSASRQDGSYEQYF. The CDR3 region has the DNA TGCAGCGCTTCTCGCCAGGACGGCAGCTACGAGCAGTACTTC.

This clonotype showed up many times. V and J are TRBV24-1 and TRBJ2-3, with a possible D match to TRBD1 (5 bases). The germline V gene encodes CDR1 KGHDR and CDR2 SFDVKD. CDR3 size: 17 residues. Trimming took 1 base from V and 2 from J, leaving 15 bases between them. The CDR3 here is CATSDFGNRRNTDTQYF. For the CDR3, the DNA is TGTGCCACCAGTGATTTCGGTAACAGGCGGAACACAGATACGCAGTATTTT.

This clonotype was recorded many times. The chain carries TRBV12-3 or TRBV12-4 and TRBJ2-3; D is possibly TRBD1 or TRBD2 (5 bases each). CDR3 length: 14 residues. Trimming took off 3 bases at V and 2 bases at J, with 9 bases between the two ends. The CDR3 DNA reads as TGTGCCAGCAGTTTTGGGGGAGCCACAGATACGCAGTATTTT. It translates to CASSFGGATDTQYF.

Turning to this clonotype: A much bigger clone sits one base away, suggesting this may be a read error. The chain has TRBV5-1 and TRBJ1-2; TRBD1 might be the D (6 bases). Germline CDR1 reads SGHRS; CDR2 reads YFSETQ. CDR3 length: 16 amino acids. CDR3 loop: CASSLVGGASNYGCTF. CDR3 nucleotide sequence: TGCGCCAGCAGCTTGGTGGGGGGGGCTTCTAACTATGGCTGCACCTTC.

This sequence joins TRBV19 and TRBJ1-2, with D uncertain. V was shortened by 6 bases and J by 3 bases, with 8 bases between the two germline ends. The CDR3 runs 12 residues. Germline assignment: CDR1 LNHDA and CDR2 SQIVND (reference sequence). The CDR3 region is CASRRTDYGYTF. The CDR3 DNA reads as TGTGCCAGTAGAAGGACTGACTATGGCTACACCTTC.

This clonotype occurred once. Being one base from a much bigger clone, this may be a read error. V gene TRBV18 combines with J gene TRBJ2-1; either TRBD1 or TRBD2 may fit D (7 bases each). The V gene's germline CDR1 is KGHSH and CDR2 LQKENI. The CDR3 runs 16 residues. CDR3: CANSPWDQGGYNEQFF. The CDR3 nucleotides are TGTGCCAACTCACCTTGGGACCAGGGGGGGTACAATGAGCAGTTCTTC.

This clonotype appeared many times. The V and J genes are TRBV11-2 and TRBJ1-1; D call uncertain. This CDR3 is built from 14 residues. Germline V CDR1 and CDR2: SGHAT, FQNNGV. V lost 0 bases and J lost 0, with 5 bases in between. The CDR3 here is CASSLDRMNTEAFF. The CDR3 DNA reads as TGTGCCAGCAGCTTAGACAGGATGAACACTGAAGCTTTCTTT.

A note on this clonotype: Germline is not matched at one junction end, which may reflect a read error. The chain has TRBV7-2 and TRBJ2-7; 12 nucleotides align to TRBD2. The germline V gene has CDR1 SGHTA and CDR2 FQGNSA. This CDR3 has 14 amino acids. CDR3 DNA sequence: TGTGCCCGCAGAATCACTAGCGGGGGGTACGAGCAGTACTTC. Encoded protein: CARRITSGGYEQYF.

This clonotype has only a few counts. The chain couples TRBV27 to TRBJ2-3, with D perhaps assigned TRBD1 or TRBD2 (6 bases each). This CDR3 is built from 17 residues. In germline, CDR1 is MNHEY, CDR2 SMNVEV (reference sequence). The V end was cut by 5 bases, the J end by 2 bases, with 20 bases between. The DNA of the CDR3 is TGTGCCAGCAGTCCCCTGGGGGGCGAATTGAACACAGATACGCAGTATTTT. It translates to CASSPLGGELNTDTQYF.